These 15 T cell receptor beta chains originate from one sample sequenced in a study of regulatory T cells in long-lasting Graves disease. As to time point: newly diagnosed GD, antithyroid drugs for less than 3 months. TCR sequences were obtained from RNA taken from PBMCs. Building the TCR beta libraries relied on iRepertoire HTBI primers, and CDR3 regions underwent Arm-PCR. TCRdb ran MiXCR on the multiplex PCR reads and lists one entry per CDR3 protein. The sample includes approximately 470,000 distinct CDR3 sequences, under 20% of them seen just once. Separately, the same data were catalogued under a study of T cells in Graves' hyperthyroidism and ophthalmopathy.

The material sequenced was peripheral blood mononuclear cells (PBMCs), taken at new diagnosis, from a patient treated with antithyroid drugs. The receptors were sampled from a middle-aged man with Graves disease.

There are many counts of this clonotype. V gene TRBV20-1 combines with J gene TRBJ1-6; D not resolved. V gave up 0 bases and J gave up 10 bases, with 7 bases separating them. Germline-derived CDR1 and CDR2 are DFQATT and SNEGSKA (reference sequence). This CDR3 region has 12 residues. CDR3 loop: CSAREGGSPLHF. Written as DNA, the CDR3 is TGCAGTGCTAGAGAAGGAGGCTCACCCCTCCACTTT.

Note on this clonotype: A single base separates this from a much larger clone, so it may be a read error. The rearrangement joins TRBV12-3 or TRBV12-4 to TRBJ2-7; D is unclear. The CDR3 loop spans 13 amino acids. The CDR3 region has the DNA TGTTCCAGCAGTTTTACCGGCCCTCACGAGCAGTACTTC. Protein: CSSSFTGPHEQYF.

This clonotype was detected ten times or more. The chain links TRBV5-8 to TRBJ1-2; no clear D gene. Between the trimmed V and J ends, which lost 0 bases and 8 bases, there was a span of 8 bases. Per the germline V gene, CDR1 is SGHTS and CDR2 is YDEGEE. This CDR3 comprises 12 residues. The CDR3 DNA reads as TGTGCCAGCAGCTTGGGGGATCGAGGCTACACCTTC. It encodes CASSLGDRGYTF.

The CDR3 DNA sequence: TGTGCCAGCAGCTTAGATTCGGGCCCTACGAGCTCTGGGGCCAACGTCCTGACTTTC. It encodes CASSLDSGPTSSGANVLTF. The rearrangement joins TRBV11-2 to TRBJ2-6; D not certain. The CDR3 spans 19 residues. In germline, CDR1 is SGHAT, CDR2 FQNNGV. V dropped 0 bases and J dropped 0 bases, with 15 bases sitting between them.

This clonotype was recorded at least ten times. The genes are TRBV28 and TRBJ2-3; unclear D gene. Germline-derived CDR1 and CDR2 are MDHEN and SYDVKM. The CDR3 consists of 16 residues. Trimming removed 3 bases from V and 1 base from J, with 14 bases in between. CDR3 coding DNA: TGTGCCAGCAGTTTTTTCTCCCTCGTGCGCACAGATACGCAGTATTTT. This translates into CASSFFSLVRTDTQYF.

This clonotype was recorded at least ten times. The chain employs TRBV20-1 and TRBJ1-4, with TRBD1 identical over 9 bases. The CDR3 spans 17 residues. The trim removed 0 bases at V and 1 base at J, leaving 6 bases unmatched. Germline V gene sequence: CDR1 DFQATT, CDR2 SNEGSKA (reference sequence). Written as DNA, the CDR3 is TGCAGTGCTAGAGATCGGACAGGGGTTATAACTAATGAAAAACTGTTTTTT. Its protein product is CSARDRTGVITNEKLFF.

The chain couples TRBV7-3 to TRBJ2-1, with a weak D call TRBD2 (6 bases). The germline gives CDR1 SGHTA, CDR2 FQGTGA. Trimming took 5 bases from V and 1 from J, leaving 15 bases between them. The CDR3 length is 16 residues. The CDR3 here is CASSPQPGVSYNEQFF. The CDR3 nucleotides are TGTGCCAGCAGCCCTCAACCGGGGGTTTCCTACAATGAGCAGTTCTTC.

The sample holds many counts of this clonotype. The chain couples TRBV27 to TRBJ2-3; 8 nucleotides align to TRBD2. After removal of 5 bases from V and 2 bases from J, the junction contained 3 bases not matched to a gene. The germline V gene has CDR1 MNHEY and CDR2 SMNVEV (reference sequence). The CDR3 covers 14 residues. The CDR3 sequence: CASSLGLATDTQYF. In DNA, the CDR3 is TGTGCCAGCAGTCTCGGACTAGCCACAGATACGCAGTATTTT.

The V gene is TRBV6-1, the J gene TRBJ2-1; D could derive from TRBD1 or TRBD2 (5 bases each). Trimming pared 6 bases from V and 8 bases from J, leaving 14 bases between. The CDR3 is 13 residues long. Germline assignment: CDR1 MNHNS and CDR2 SASEGT. The DNA of the CDR3 is TGTGCCAGCAGAATGGGGGTGTTGGATGAGCAGTTCTTC. Protein: CASRMGVLDEQFF.

This clonotype appeared a few times. This chain uses TRBV5-5 with TRBJ2-1; 7 nucleotides line up with TRBD1. The CDR3 consists of 16 residues. With 1 base clipped from V and 4 bases from J, the junction kept 8 bases outside the gene matches. CDR1 SGHKS and CDR2 YYEKEE come from the germline V gene (reference sequence). CDR3 region: CASSLFDRAGYNEQFF. For the CDR3, the DNA is TGTGCCAGCAGCTTGTTCGACAGGGCTGGGTACAATGAGCAGTTCTTC.

This clonotype was counted ten times or more. This chain joins TRBV7-8 and TRBJ2-1; 8 positions match TRBD2. Germline V lookup: CDR1 SGHVS, CDR2 FQNEAQ. The CDR3 is 16 amino acids. The ends lost 9 bases at V and 2 bases at J; junction bases unmatched: 12. The CDR3 sequence: CASSPSAGVTYNEQFF. For the CDR3, the DNA is TGTGCCAGTAGCCCTTCAGCGGGAGTGACCTACAATGAGCAGTTCTTC.

The V call is TRBV7-3, the J call TRBJ2-2; 7 nucleotides agree with TRBD2. The J segment lost 1 base and the V segment lost 4 bases, leaving 9 bases of the junction unmatched. This CDR3 spans 17 amino acids. Germline CDR1 is SGHTA and CDR2 is FQGTGA. The CDR3 bases are TGTGCCAGCAGCTCGGACCCGACGGGGGGGAACACCGGGGAGCTGTTTTTT. It codes for CASSSDPTGGNTGELFF. Full variable domain (remainder filled in from reference TRBV7-3 and TRBJ2-2): GAGVSQTPSNKVTEKGKYVELRCDPISGHTALYWYRQSLGQGPEFLIYFQGTGAADDSGLPNDRFFAVRPEGSVSTLKIQRTERGDSAVYLCASSSDPTGGNTGELFFGEGSRLTVL.

This clonotype was detected many times. The chain carries TRBV7-9 and TRBJ1-1; TRBD1 matches at 7 bases. With 3 bases clipped from V and 1 base from J, the junction kept 5 bases outside the gene matches. From germline, CDR1 is SEHNR and CDR2 FQNEAQ (reference sequence). The CDR3 length is 15 residues. The CDR3, as DNA: TGTGCCAGCAGCTTCGGGCGGGACAGGAACACTGAAGCTTTCTTT. Encoded protein: CASSFGRDRNTEAFF.

Worth noting for this clonotype: The junction and the germline gene differ at one end; a read error may be behind it. The V call is TRBV27, the J call TRBJ1-2; D is undetermined. The CDR3 totals 13 residues. Looked up from germline, CDR1 is MNHEY and CDR2 is SMNVEV (reference sequence). Here the CDR3 reads CARSSSGENGYTF. DNA of the CDR3: TGTGCCCGCAGTTCCTCCGGGGAGAATGGCTACACCTTC.

This clonotype was detected a few times. V gene TRBV12-3 or TRBV12-4 combines with J gene TRBJ2-1; TRBD1 is a possible D gene (5 bases). V was cut by 6 bases and J by 6 bases, with 15 bases left in between. The CDR3 length is 14 residues. The CDR3 loop reads CASSNPSGINEQFF. CDR3 DNA sequence: TGTGCCAGCAGCAACCCATCAGGGATCAATGAGCAGTTCTTC.